This T cell receptor beta chain was recovered during a study of blood T cell repertoires in COVID-19. The overall study: PBMCs, B-cell-depleted T cells, or T cells were the source of the cDNA or gDNA that made up the material.

The V gene's germline CDR1 is LNHDA and CDR2 SQIVND (reference sequence). V was shortened by 3 bases and J by 6 bases, with 15 bases between the two germline ends. The CDR3 runs to 14 residues. This clone was counted a single time. Per the study methods: How many nucleated cells were present was estimated from reference gene primer amplification. Some clones are missing from TCRdb's copy, which holds only in-frame ones; the method was immunoSEQ multiplex PCR. V and J calls and clone size are copied from that table; D and trimming were computed from the DNA. The data show fewer than 180,000 clones, roughly 85% seen once.

J is TRBJ2-7 and V is TRBV19; a weak D match, TRBD2 (5 bases). This TCR was sampled from a man in his sixties or seventies with acute or convalescent COVID-19. The specimen sequenced was peripheral blood. CDR3 loop: CASSIVGQLGEQYF. CDR3 in DNA: TGTGCCAGTAGTATCGTTGGTCAACTAGGCGAGCAGTACTTC.